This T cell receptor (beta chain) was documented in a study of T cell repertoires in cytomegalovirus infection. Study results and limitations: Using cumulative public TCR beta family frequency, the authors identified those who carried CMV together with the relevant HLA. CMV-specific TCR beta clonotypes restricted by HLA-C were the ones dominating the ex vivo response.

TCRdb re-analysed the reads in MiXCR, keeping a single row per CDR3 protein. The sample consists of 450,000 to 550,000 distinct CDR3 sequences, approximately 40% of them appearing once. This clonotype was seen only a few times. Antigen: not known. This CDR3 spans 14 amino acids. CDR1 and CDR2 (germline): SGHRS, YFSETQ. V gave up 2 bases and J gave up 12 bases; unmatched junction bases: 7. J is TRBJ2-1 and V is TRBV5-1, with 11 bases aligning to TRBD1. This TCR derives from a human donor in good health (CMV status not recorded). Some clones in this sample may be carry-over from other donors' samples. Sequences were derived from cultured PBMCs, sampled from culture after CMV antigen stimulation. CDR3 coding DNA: TGCGCCAGCAGCTTCGGACAGGGGGCCGGTGGGCAGTTCTTC. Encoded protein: CASSFGQGAGGQFF.